The source of this TCR beta chain is a study of spatial heterogeneity in lung cancer. Study at large: Alpha-chain sequences were consistently detected less often than beta-chain sequences.

MiXCR, applied by TCRdb to the 5' RACE reads, yields one record per CDR3 protein. The sample includes just under 45,000 distinct CDR3 sequences, 22% seen only once; the top ten take less than 9%. Time point meaning: blood at routine non-recurrence follow-up after resection. From tumor, nontumor lung or frozen PBMC, whole RNA was taken unsorted for sequencing. CDR3 length equals 16 residues. CDR1 SGHNT and CDR2 YENEEA come from the germline V gene. V shed 5 bases and J shed 3 bases, with 16 bases lying between them. Source: PBMCs, taken at follow-up. V gene TRBV11-3 combines with J gene TRBJ2-2, with D perhaps TRBD2 (6 bases). This TCR came from a female donor with early-stage non-small cell lung cancer. For the CDR3, the DNA is TGTGCCAGCAGCCCCGGATGGAGGGATCACACCGGGGAGCTGTTTTTT. Translation gives CASSPGWRDHTGELFF. Complete variable domain (other parts from reference TRBV11-3 and TRBJ2-2): EAGVVQSPRYKIIEKKQPVAFWCNPISGHNTLYWYLQNLGQGPELLIRYENEEAVDDSQLPKDRFSAERLKGVDSTLKIQPAELGDSAVYLCASSPGWRDHTGELFFGEGSRLTVL.